Listed below are T cell receptor beta chains from one sample, sequenced in a study of blood T cell repertoires in COVID-19. This table comes from immunoSEQ multiplex PCR, and its TCRdb copy is limited to in-frame clones, with some not included. The data contain roughly 150,000 clones, roughly 85% of them seen just once; the ten biggest clones take up just under 3%. The material sequenced was peripheral blood. Source of these receptors: a middle-aged man with acute or convalescent COVID-19. CDR3s include the opening cysteine and the closing phenylalanine or tryptophan. D genes are given only for firm matches. Clone size is shown for a subset of rows, as once, few, many or a class of expanded clone.

CDR3nt	CDR3aa	v_gene	j_gene	d_gene	abundance
TGTGCCAGCAGCGAGTACAGGGATTCACCCCTCCACTTT	CASSEYRDSPLHF	TRBV9	TRBJ1-6	-	-
TGTGCCAGCACCACCAGTCCGGGTGGTGGCTACGAGCAGTACTTC	CASTTSPGGGYEQYF	TRBV2	TRBJ2-7	-	-
TGTGCCTGGAGTGAGGGGACAGGCCTCTCGGAGCAGTACTTC	CAWSEGTGLSEQYF	TRBV30	TRBJ2-7	TRBD1	-
TGTGCCAGCAGCGCGTCGGGGGGCTACAATGAGCAGTTCTTC	CASSASGGYNEQFF	TRBV9	TRBJ2-1	TRBD2	-
TGTGCTTCAAGCCGGGTGAATTCACCCCTCCACTTT	CASSRVNSPLHF	TRBV27	TRBJ1-6	-	-
TGTGCCAGCAGCGTAGGAAGGACTAGCGGGATCAATGAGCAGTTCTTC	CASSVGRTSGINEQFF	TRBV9	TRBJ2-1	TRBD2	-
TGTGCCACCAGCAGCAGTTGGTCACCCCTCCACTTT	CATSSSWSPLHF	TRBV15	TRBJ1-6	-	few
TGTGCCAGCAGCGTGTCCGACAGTTCCTATGGCTACACCTTC	CASSVSDSSYGYTF	TRBV9	TRBJ1-2	-	-
TGTGCCAGCAGCTTCGAGGTTACCGGGGAGCTGTTTTTT	CASSFEVTGELFF	TRBV7-9	TRBJ2-2	-	-
TGCGCCAGCAGCTTGTCAGGGAATCAGCCCCAGCATTTT	CASSLSGNQPQHF	TRBV5-1	TRBJ1-5	-	-
TGTGCCAGCAGTTTTTGGGCAGACTCCTACGAGCAGTACTTC	CASSFWADSYEQYF	TRBV27	TRBJ2-7	-	-